Below are 32 T cell receptor beta chains sequenced from a single sample in a study of CD8 T cells in Susac syndrome. Random hexamers were used to reverse transcribe 0.5 to 1 ug of RNA. A single record per CDR3 protein comes from TCRdb applying MiXCR to the immunoSEQ multiplex PCR reads. Of some 200,000 distinct CDR3 sequences in the sample, 90% to 95% were seen once. What was sequenced was CD4+ T cells from PBMCs. These receptors were collected from a human donor with multiple sclerosis.

The rearrangement joins TRBV30 to TRBJ2-6, with D hard to call. Trimming pared 4 bases from V and 2 bases from J, leaving 6 bases between. This CDR3 has 13 residues. Germline V CDR1 and CDR2: GTSNPN, SVGIG (reference sequence). This CDR3 is CAWNPAGANVLTF. The DNA for the CDR3 is TGTGCCTGGAATCCTGCTGGGGCCAACGTCCTGACTTTC.

This rearrangement joins TRBV29-1 to TRBJ1-2; 8 nucleotides match TRBD1. Germline CDR1 is SQVTM and CDR2 is ANQGSEA. This CDR3 has 14 amino acids. The V segment lost 4 bases and the J segment 4 bases; nucleotides outside the gene matches: 8. DNA for the CDR3: TGCAGCGTTGTGCCAGCGACAGGGGCCTATGGCTACACCTTC. It translates to CSVVPATGAYGYTF.

The chain recombines TRBV7-9 with TRBJ2-2; TRBD2 agrees at 7 bases. CDR3 size: 16 residues. J lost 4 bases, V lost 5 bases, and 10 bases had no gene match. The germline V gene encodes CDR1 SEHNR and CDR2 FQNEAQ (reference sequence). For the CDR3, the DNA is TGTGCCAGCAGCAAACCTCTAGCGGAGTCCACCGGGGAGCTGTTTTTT. Translation gives CASSKPLAESTGELFF.

This clonotype was seen a few times. The J gene is TRBJ2-5, the V gene TRBV29-1; the D call may be TRBD1 or TRBD2 (5 bases each). This CDR3 has 12 amino acids. CDR1 is SQVTM, CDR2 ANQGSEA, per germline. In nucleotides, the CDR3 is TGCAGTGGTCGAGGGGAAGGGGAGACCCAGTACTTC. It translates to CSGRGEGETQYF.

The chain employs TRBV7-9 and TRBJ2-3; 10 bases agree with TRBD2. J lost 1 base, V lost 2 bases, and 6 bases had no gene match. CDR3 length: 17 residues. Germline V gene sequence: CDR1 SEHNR, CDR2 FQNEAQ (reference sequence). CDR3 bases: TGTGCCAGCAGCTTACCAGCGGGGGGGCCTGGCACAGATACGCAGTATTTT. Protein: CASSLPAGGPGTDTQYF.

The V call is TRBV19, the J call TRBJ2-7; no reliable D call. The CDR3 runs 15 residues. Germline values: CDR1 LNHDA, CDR2 SQIVND (reference sequence). V dropped 7 bases and J dropped 0 bases, with 16 bases sitting between them. The CDR3 DNA is TGTGCCAGTAACGAAGGCGGTCCGAGCTCCTACGAGCAGTACTTC. This sequence encodes CASNEGGPSSYEQYF.

This chain uses TRBV9 with TRBJ2-5; the D is unclear. V was clipped by 4 bases and J by 4 bases, with 14 bases between them. Germline lookup yields CDR1 SGDLS and CDR2 YYNGEE. The CDR3 runs 14 residues. CDR3 sequence (DNA): TGTGCCAGCAGCCTTACCCCATGGGGAGAGACCCAGTACTTC. It is translated as CASSLTPWGETQYF. The full variable domain, in which reference TRBV9 and TRBJ2-5 provide the parts outside the CDR3, is DSGVTQTPKHLITATGQRVTLRCSPRSGDLSVYWYQQSLDQGLQFLIQYYNGEERAKGNILERFSAQQFPDLHSELNLSSLELGDSALYFCASSLTPWGETQYFGPGTRLLVL.

V is TRBV7-8 and J is TRBJ1-2, with 7 nucleotides matching TRBD1. CDR1 is SGHVS and CDR2 is FQNEAQ in the germline V gene. The ends lost 3 bases at V and 8 bases at J; junction bases unmatched: 12. There are 15 residues in the CDR3. The CDR3 DNA reads as TGTGCCAGCAGCTTTTCCGGGACAGCTGGCGGCGGCTACACCTTC. It specifies CASSFSGTAGGGYTF.

The rearrangement uses TRBV12-3 or TRBV12-4 and TRBJ2-7, with D perhaps TRBD1 (5 bases). The CDR3 runs 14 residues. V was pared by 0 bases and J by 5 bases, with 11 bases between. CDR3 in amino acids: CASSLARVGDEQYF. The CDR3 DNA is TGTGCCAGCAGTTTAGCCAGGGTGGGCGACGAGCAGTACTTC.

V is TRBV6-2 or TRBV6-3 and J is TRBJ2-7; the match to TRBD2 covers 8 bases. The junction had 6 bases not matched to a gene; V was cut back by 2 bases and J by 3 bases. The length of the CDR3 is 15 residues. Germline V lookup: CDR1 MNHEY, CDR2 SVGEGT. DNA for the CDR3: TGTGCCAGCAGTTACAACCTAGCGGGCGACTACGAGCAGTACTTC. It translates to CASSYNLAGDYEQYF.

The rearrangement joins TRBV30 to TRBJ1-2; a possible D gene is TRBD1 (5 bases). The CDR3 covers 14 residues. V gave up 4 bases and J gave up 3 bases, with 15 bases separating them. CDR1 is GTSNPN and CDR2 is SVGIG in the germline V gene (reference sequence). CDR3 sequence (DNA): TGTGCCTGGACCAACGGGGACGGACACTATGGCTACACCTTC. Translated, it gives CAWTNGDGHYGYTF.

This CDR3 reads CSARGLGQGESRSNQPQHF. CDR3 nucleotide sequence: TGCAGTGCTAGAGGGTTAGGACAGGGGGAATCAAGGAGCAATCAGCCCCAGCATTTT. The rearrangement links TRBV20-1 to TRBJ1-5; 10 positions match TRBD1. V lost 1 base to trimming and J lost 1 base; unmatched junction nucleotides: 13. Germline V gene data show CDR1 as DFQATT and CDR2 as SNEGSKA (reference sequence). CDR3 size: 19 residues.

This clonotype was counted a few times. The chain links TRBV30 to TRBJ2-5; no firm D call. CDR3 length equals 13 residues. V was shortened by 2 bases and J by 1 base, with 8 bases between the two germline ends. The germline V gene has CDR1 GTSNPN and CDR2 SVGIG (reference sequence). CDR3: CAWSTTFQETQYF. Here the CDR3 DNA reads TGTGCCTGGAGTACCACATTCCAAGAGACCCAGTACTTC.

This chain uses TRBV14 with TRBJ2-3; TRBD2 agrees at 11 bases. This CDR3 region has 17 residues. The trim removed 3 bases at V and 2 bases at J, leaving 7 bases unmatched. CDR1 and CDR2 from the germline V gene are SGHDN and FVKESK. In DNA, the CDR3 is TGTGCCAGCAGCCACCTGGGACTAGCGGAATCCACAGATACGCAGTATTTT. This encodes CASSHLGLAESTDTQYF. Filled out from reference TRBV14 and TRBJ2-3, the complete variable domain reads EAGVTQFPSHSVIEKGQTVTLRCDPISGHDNLYWYRRVMGKEIKFLLHFVKESKQDESGMPNNRFLAERTGGTYSTLKVQPAELEDSGVYFCASSHLGLAESTDTQYFGPGTRLTVL.

This chain uses TRBV29-1 with TRBJ1-1, with 9 positions matching TRBD1. J gave up 0 bases and V 4 bases, and 3 bases lay outside the gene matches. The CDR3 totals 14 residues. Germline CDR1 and CDR2: SQVTM and ANQGSEA. This CDR3 is CSVARDRVNTEAFF. CDR3 bases: TGCAGCGTTGCCCGGGACAGGGTGAACACTGAAGCTTTCTTT.

This clonotype is a singleton in its sample. This chain's CDR3 is CASSTSGGGGFYEQYF. In DNA, the CDR3 is TGTGCCAGCAGCACCTCCGGGGGAGGGGGATTCTACGAGCAGTACTTC. This rearrangement joins TRBV9 to TRBJ2-7; possible D gene TRBD2, 7 bases. CDR1 and CDR2 (germline): SGDLS, YYNGEE. Trimming stripped 4 bases from V and 3 bases from J, with 20 bases between. There are 16 residues in the CDR3.

The rearrangement joins TRBV27 to TRBJ1-2; TRBD1 is a possible D gene (6 bases). In germline, CDR1 is MNHEY, CDR2 SMNVEV (reference sequence). The germline V and J ends were trimmed by 5 bases and 7 bases, with 17 bases remaining between them. The CDR3 sequence is 14 residues long. The CDR3 nucleotides are TGTGCCAGCAGTCCCTACTCCGGGGGGCCTGGCTACACCTTC. This gives the protein CASSPYSGGPGYTF.

The chain is built from TRBV2 and TRBJ1-1; D is undetermined. Trimming took 4 bases from V and 4 from J, leaving 10 bases between them. The CDR3 is 13 residues long. From germline, CDR1 is SNHLY and CDR2 FYNNEI. The CDR3 here is CASSAGEGTEAFF. CDR3 DNA sequence: TGTGCCAGCAGTGCTGGGGAGGGCACTGAAGCTTTCTTT. The full variable domain, its missing parts supplied by reference TRBV2 and TRBJ1-1, is EPEVTQTPSHQVTQMGQEVILRCVPISNHLYFYWYRQILGQKVEFLVSFYNNEISEKSEIFDDQFSVERPDGSNFTLKIRSTKLEDSAMYFCASSAGEGTEAFFGQGTRLTVV.

CDR3 DNA: TGTGCCAGCAGCTTCCCCGGGACAGGAACGATGCGTGGCTACACCTTC. Its protein product is CASSFPGTGTMRGYTF. The chain joins TRBV5-6 to TRBJ1-2, with TRBD1 matching over 8 bases. Germline CDR1 and CDR2: SGHDT and YYEEEE. V was clipped by 2 bases and J by 7 bases; unmatched bases: 13. This CDR3 spans 16 amino acids.

V gene TRBV4-2 combines with J gene TRBJ2-7, with D possibly being TRBD1 or TRBD2 (5 bases each). In germline, CDR1 is LGHNA, CDR2 YNFKEQ. Between the trimmed V and J ends, which lost 4 bases and 2 bases, there was a span of 18 bases. CDR3 length: 16 residues. The CDR3 DNA reads TGTGCCAGCAGCCTCTCTGGGGGAGCGGACGCCTACGAGCAGTACTTC. Residues: CASSLSGGADAYEQYF.

This sequence joins TRBV12-3 or TRBV12-4 and TRBJ1-1; no definite D call. CDR3 length: 13 residues. The V end lost 3 bases, the J end lost 7 bases, and 12 bases lay between the germline ends. The DNA for the CDR3 is TGTGCCAGCAGTTTTTCTGCTGCAGGTGAAGCTTTCTTT. Translated: CASSFSAAGEAFF.

The rearrangement joins TRBV5-4 to TRBJ2-1; 13 bases line up with TRBD2. Germline CDR1 is SGHNT and CDR2 is YYREEE (reference sequence). Trimming cost V 5 bases and J 11 bases; bases outside gene matches: 10. The CDR3 has 15 amino acids. This CDR3 reads CASSTEGTSGNKQFF. The CDR3, as DNA: TGTGCCAGCAGTACTGAGGGGACTAGCGGGAACAAGCAGTTCTTC.

V and J are TRBV3-1 and TRBJ2-5; D perhaps matches TRBD1 (6 bases). The CDR3 length is 15 residues. The germline CDR1 and CDR2 sequences are LGHDT and YNNKEL (reference sequence). Trimming left V 4 bases short and J 1 base short, with 13 bases between. The CDR3 DNA follows: TGTGCCAGCAGCCTCAGGGGTCCCGTCCAAGAGACCCAGTACTTC. This gives the protein CASSLRGPVQETQYF.

V usage is TRBV11-2 and J usage is TRBJ1-1, with D possibly matching TRBD1 (6 bases). From germline, CDR1 is SGHAT and CDR2 FQNNGV. The CDR3 sequence is 13 residues long. V shed 5 bases and J shed 7 bases, with 14 bases lying between them. In nucleotides, the CDR3 is TGTGCCAGCAGCATCCTCTGGGACAATGAAGCTTTCTTT. The encoded protein is CASSILWDNEAFF.

The V and J genes are TRBV29-1 and TRBJ2-4; no firm D call. Germline V CDR1 and CDR2: SQVTM, ANQGSEA. The CDR3 runs to 13 residues. V was pared by 4 bases and J by 0 bases, with 7 bases between. The CDR3 reads CSVGLIAKNIQYF. In nucleotides, the CDR3 is TGCAGCGTTGGGTTAATAGCCAAAAACATTCAGTACTTC.

The chain links TRBV2 to TRBJ2-3; perhaps TRBD2 as D (6 bases). V lost 3 bases to trimming and J lost 3 bases, with 13 bases between them. Germline assignment: CDR1 SNHLY and CDR2 FYNNEI. CDR3 size: 15 residues. DNA for the CDR3: TGTGCCAGCAGTGAGCGGGGTGATACTACAGATACGCAGTATTTT. Protein product: CASSERGDTTDTQYF.

This sequence joins TRBV20-1 and TRBJ2-7; D is uncertain. Trimming left V 0 bases short and J 4 bases short, with 13 bases between. This CDR3 comprises 14 residues. Germline V gene sequence: CDR1 DFQATT, CDR2 SNEGSKA (reference sequence). The CDR3 is CSARDMAVPYEQYF. CDR3 coding DNA: TGCAGTGCTAGAGATATGGCGGTGCCTTACGAGCAGTACTTC.

The CDR3: CASSQRDSGGELFF. The CDR3 bases are TGTGCCAGCAGCCAAAGGGACAGCGGAGGGGAGCTGTTTTTT. The chain couples TRBV3-1 to TRBJ2-2, with 7 bases lining up with TRBD1. The CDR3 sequence is 14 residues long. Germline CDR1 and CDR2: LGHDT and YNNKEL (reference sequence). After removal of 2 bases from V and 8 bases from J, the junction contained 5 bases not matched to a gene.

The chain combines TRBV11-2 with TRBJ2-7, with D possibly TRBD2 on 7 matching bases. Trimming cost V 1 base and J 2 bases, with 18 bases left between them. Germline V gene lookup returns CDR1 SGHAT and CDR2 FQNNGV. The CDR3 sequence is 17 residues long. CDR3 DNA: TGTGCCAGCAGCTTAGTCGGGGGGCAGGGGAACACCTACGAGCAGTACTTC. It yields the protein CASSLVGGQGNTYEQYF.

For the CDR3, the DNA is TGTGCCAGCAGAACGGAAGGGTCGGGCTTGGGGAATGGCTACACCTTC. Amino acids: CASRTEGSGLGNGYTF. The chain links TRBV28 to TRBJ1-2; the D is unclear. The CDR3 contains 16 residues. The V gene lost 6 bases and the J gene lost 6 bases, with 23 bases spanning the gap. The V gene's germline CDR1 is MDHEN and CDR2 SYDVKM.

CDR3 nucleotides: TGCAGTGCTAGAAGGGGGAGTGAAAAACTGTTTTTT. Translating gives CSARRGSEKLFF. The J gene is TRBJ1-4, the V gene TRBV20-1; a weak D match, TRBD1 (6 bases). Germline loops: CDR1 DFQATT, CDR2 SNEGSKA (reference sequence). V dropped 2 bases and J dropped 7 bases, with 8 bases sitting between them. CDR3 size: 12 residues.

The chain uses TRBV30 and TRBJ1-1; D might be TRBD1 (5 bases). Germline V gene sequence: CDR1 GTSNPN, CDR2 SVGIG (reference sequence). The CDR3 spans 16 residues. Trimming pared 5 bases from V and 5 bases from J, leaving 24 bases between. Written as DNA, the CDR3 is TGTGCCTGGGTGAGGACTGGCGGCGGGGGGTGGACTGAAGCTTTCTTT. It translates to CAWVRTGGGGWTEAFF.